This TCR beta chain was obtained from a study of blood T cells in healthy people across ages. Study observations and caveats: A roughly linear fall in TCR beta diversity per million T cells was seen with increasing age. CMV status of donors was not determined, possibly confounding expanded clonotype changes.

Per sample, extraction of total RNA gave at least 5.5 micrograms in every case. Ten or more counts support this clonotype. Its cognate antigen is unknown. Trimming removed 0 bases from V and 0 bases from J, with 12 bases in between. The CDR3 is 16 residues long. Germline V gene data show CDR1 as SGHTA and CDR2 as FQGNSA. It was with a sample-barcoded 5' primer and a J-beta primer mix that a second PCR of roughly 6 to 12 cycles was run. TCRdb re-called the 5' RACE reads through MiXCR, storing one row per CDR3 protein. The sample includes some 1.5 million distinct CDR3 sequences, about 28% of them seen just once.

Specimen: blood. The rearrangement joins TRBV7-2 to TRBJ2-7; D remains unclear. The sequence was obtained from a woman in her 30s in good health. DNA of the CDR3: TGTGCCAGCAGCTTAGCGCTCGTACGAGCCTCCTACGAGCAGTACTTC. Residues: CASSLALVRASYEQYF.